This TCR beta chain was recorded in a study of control samples from healthy donors and cancer patients. The CDR3 covers 14 residues. Germline V gene lookup returns CDR1 MGHRA and CDR2 YSYEKL. Trimming left V 1 base short and J 0 bases short, with 6 bases between. Method: immunoSEQ multiplex PCR; TCRdb's copy keeps in-frame clones and lacks some. The profile shows around 94,000 clones, under 95% of them singletons. The clonotype was recovered from a woman between 18 and 30 years old in good health. The chain has TRBV4-1 and TRBJ1-2; D is unresolved. The specimen was blood. The CDR3 nucleotides are TGCGCCAGCAGCCAAGTTGCGTCTAACTATGGCTACACCTTC. Amino acid sequence: CASSQVASNYGYTF.